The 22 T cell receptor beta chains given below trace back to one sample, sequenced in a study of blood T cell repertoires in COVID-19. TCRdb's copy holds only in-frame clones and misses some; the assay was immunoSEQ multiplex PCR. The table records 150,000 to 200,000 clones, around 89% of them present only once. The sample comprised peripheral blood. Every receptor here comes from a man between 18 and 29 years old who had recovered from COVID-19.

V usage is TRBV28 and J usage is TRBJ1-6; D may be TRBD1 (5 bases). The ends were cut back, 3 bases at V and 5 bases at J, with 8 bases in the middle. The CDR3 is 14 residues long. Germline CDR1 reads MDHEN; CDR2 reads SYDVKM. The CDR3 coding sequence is TGTGCCAGCAGTTTGACAGAAAATAATTCACCCCTCCACTTT. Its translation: CASSLTENNSPLHF. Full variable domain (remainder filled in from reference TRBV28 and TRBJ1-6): DVKVTQSSRYLVKRTGEKVFLECVQDMDHENMFWYRQDPGLGLRLIYFSYDVKMKEKGDIPEGYSVSREKKERFSLILESASTNQTSMYLCASSLTENNSPLHFGNGTRLTVT.

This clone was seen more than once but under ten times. CDR3 sequence (DNA): TGCGCCAGCAGCCAAGTGTATGGCGGGAGTAACTACGAGCAGTACTTC. Protein: CASSQVYGGSNYEQYF. The chain couples TRBV4-3 to TRBJ2-7; the match to TRBD2 covers 7 bases. CDR1 is LGHNA, CDR2 YSLEER, per germline. Trimming cost V 1 base and J 3 bases; bases outside gene matches: 9. The CDR3 sequence is 16 residues long.

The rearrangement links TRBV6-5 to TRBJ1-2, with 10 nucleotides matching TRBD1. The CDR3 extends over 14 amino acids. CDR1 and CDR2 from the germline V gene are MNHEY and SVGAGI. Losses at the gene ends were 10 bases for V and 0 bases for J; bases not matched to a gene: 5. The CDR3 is CATETGGANYGYTF. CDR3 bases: TGTGCCACCGAGACAGGGGGCGCTAACTATGGCTACACCTTC.

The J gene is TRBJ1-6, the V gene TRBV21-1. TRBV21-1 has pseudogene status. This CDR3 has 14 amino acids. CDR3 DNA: TGTGCCAGCAGCAAAGTAACCTATAATTCACCCCTCCACTTT. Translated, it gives CASSKVTYNSPLHF.

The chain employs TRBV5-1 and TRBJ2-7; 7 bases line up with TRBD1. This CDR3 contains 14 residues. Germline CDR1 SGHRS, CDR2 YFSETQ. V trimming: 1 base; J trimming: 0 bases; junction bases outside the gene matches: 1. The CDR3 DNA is TGCGCCAGCAGCTTGTGGACAGGCTCCTACGAGCAGTACTTC. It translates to CASSLWTGSYEQYF.

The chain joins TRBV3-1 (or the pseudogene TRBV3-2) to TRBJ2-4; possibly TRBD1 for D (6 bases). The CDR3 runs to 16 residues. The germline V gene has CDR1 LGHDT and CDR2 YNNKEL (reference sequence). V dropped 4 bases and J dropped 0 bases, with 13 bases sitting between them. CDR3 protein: CASSLPGHLAKNIQYF. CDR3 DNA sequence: TGTGCCAGCAGCCTTCCGGGACACCTAGCCAAAAACATTCAGTACTTC.

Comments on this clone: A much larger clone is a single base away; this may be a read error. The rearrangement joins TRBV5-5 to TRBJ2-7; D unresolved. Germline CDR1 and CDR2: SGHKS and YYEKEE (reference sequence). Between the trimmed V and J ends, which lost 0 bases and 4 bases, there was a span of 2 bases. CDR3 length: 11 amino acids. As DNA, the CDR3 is TGTGCCAGCAGCTTGGCGTACGAGCAGTACTTC. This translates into CASSLAYEQYF.

The CDR3 DNA is TGTGCCATCAGTGAACTAGCGGGAGGGCCGACAGATACGCAGTATTTT. It yields the protein CAISELAGGPTDTQYF. The chain is built from TRBV10-3 and TRBJ2-3; the match to TRBD2 covers 13 bases. The V gene's germline CDR1 is ENHRY and CDR2 SYGVKD. There are 16 residues in the CDR3. The ends lost 3 bases at V and 3 bases at J; junction bases unmatched: 3.

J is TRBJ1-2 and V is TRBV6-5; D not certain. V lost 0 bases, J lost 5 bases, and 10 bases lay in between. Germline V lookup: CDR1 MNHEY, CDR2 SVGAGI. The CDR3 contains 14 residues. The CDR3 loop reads CASSYSSGKYGYTF. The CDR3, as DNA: TGTGCCAGCAGTTACTCGTCGGGAAAATATGGCTACACCTTC.

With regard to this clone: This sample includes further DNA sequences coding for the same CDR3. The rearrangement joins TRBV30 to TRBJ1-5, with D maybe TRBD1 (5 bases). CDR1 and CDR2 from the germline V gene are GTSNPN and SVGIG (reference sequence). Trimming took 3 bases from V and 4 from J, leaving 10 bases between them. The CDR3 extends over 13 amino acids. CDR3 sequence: CAWSPGGNQPQHF. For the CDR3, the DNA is TGTGCCTGGAGCCCTGGGGGGAATCAGCCCCAGCATTTT.

The CDR3 spells CATQRLAAETQYF. CDR3 DNA: TGTGCCACCCAGAGGCTAGCGGCAGAGACCCAGTACTTC. The chain combines TRBV10-3 with TRBJ2-5; 7 bases map to TRBD2. The CDR3 totals 13 residues. V shed 10 bases and J 4 bases; nucleotides not matched to a gene: 9. CDR1 is ENHRY, CDR2 SYGVKD, per germline.

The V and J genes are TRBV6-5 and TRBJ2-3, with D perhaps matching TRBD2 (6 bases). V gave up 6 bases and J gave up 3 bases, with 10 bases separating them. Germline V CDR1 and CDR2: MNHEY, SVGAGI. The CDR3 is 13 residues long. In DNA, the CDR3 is TGTGCCAGCAGGTCTAGCGTTACAGATACGCAGTATTTT. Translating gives CASRSSVTDTQYF.

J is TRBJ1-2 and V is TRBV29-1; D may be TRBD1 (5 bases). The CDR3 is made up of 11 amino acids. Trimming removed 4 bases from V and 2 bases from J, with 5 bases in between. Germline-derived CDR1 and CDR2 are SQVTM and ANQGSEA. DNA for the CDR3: TGCAGCGTTGGGGGCAACTATGGCTACACCTTC. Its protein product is CSVGGNYGYTF.

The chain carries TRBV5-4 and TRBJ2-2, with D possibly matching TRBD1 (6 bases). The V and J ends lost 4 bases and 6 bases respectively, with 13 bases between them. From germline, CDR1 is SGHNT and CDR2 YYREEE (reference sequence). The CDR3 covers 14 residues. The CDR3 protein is CASSIQGGAGELFF. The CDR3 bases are TGTGCCAGCAGCATACAGGGTGGCGCCGGGGAGCTGTTTTTT.

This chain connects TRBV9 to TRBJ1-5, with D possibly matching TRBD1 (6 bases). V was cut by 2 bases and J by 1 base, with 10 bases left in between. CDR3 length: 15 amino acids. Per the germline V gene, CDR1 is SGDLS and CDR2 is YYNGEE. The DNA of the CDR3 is TGTGCCAGCAGCGTCGACGGACAGAGCAATCAGCCCCAGCATTTT. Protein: CASSVDGQSNQPQHF. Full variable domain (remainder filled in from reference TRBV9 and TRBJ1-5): DSGVTQTPKHLITATGQRVTLRCSPRSGDLSVYWYQQSLDQGLQFLIQYYNGEERAKGNILERFSAQQFPDLHSELNLSSLELGDSALYFCASSVDGQSNQPQHFGDGTRLSIL.

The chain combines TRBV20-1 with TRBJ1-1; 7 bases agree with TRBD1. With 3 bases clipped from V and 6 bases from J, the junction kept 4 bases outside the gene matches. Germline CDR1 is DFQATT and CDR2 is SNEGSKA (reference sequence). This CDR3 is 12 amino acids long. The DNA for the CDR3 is TGCAGTGCTAGTCAGGGGGTCTCTGAAGCTTTCTTT. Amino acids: CSASQGVSEAFF.

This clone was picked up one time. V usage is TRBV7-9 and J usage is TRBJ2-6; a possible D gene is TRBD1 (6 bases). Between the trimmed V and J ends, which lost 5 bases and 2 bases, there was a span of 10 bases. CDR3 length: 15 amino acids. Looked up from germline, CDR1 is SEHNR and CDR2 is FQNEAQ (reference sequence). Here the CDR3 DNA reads TGTGCCAGCAGCCCTACAGGGACTGGGGCCAACGTCCTGACTTTC. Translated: CASSPTGTGANVLTF.

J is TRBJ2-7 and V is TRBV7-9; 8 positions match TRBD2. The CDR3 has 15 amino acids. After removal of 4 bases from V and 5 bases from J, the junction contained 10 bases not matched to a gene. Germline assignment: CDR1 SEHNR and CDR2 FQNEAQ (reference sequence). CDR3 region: CASSSFSGTSDEQYF. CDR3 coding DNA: TGTGCCAGCAGCTCGTTTAGCGGGACGAGCGACGAGCAGTACTTC.

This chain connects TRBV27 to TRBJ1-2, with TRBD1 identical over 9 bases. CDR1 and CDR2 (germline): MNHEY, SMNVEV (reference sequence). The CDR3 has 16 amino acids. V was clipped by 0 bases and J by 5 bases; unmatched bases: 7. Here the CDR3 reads CASSLSRGQGQYGYTF. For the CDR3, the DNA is TGTGCCAGCAGTTTATCAAGGGGACAGGGTCAATATGGCTACACCTTC.

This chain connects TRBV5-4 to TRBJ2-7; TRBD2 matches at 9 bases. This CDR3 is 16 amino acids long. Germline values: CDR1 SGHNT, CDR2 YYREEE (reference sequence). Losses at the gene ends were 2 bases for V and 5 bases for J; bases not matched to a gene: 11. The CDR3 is CASSFEVGREGNEQYF. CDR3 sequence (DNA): TGTGCCAGCAGCTTTGAGGTGGGGCGGGAGGGAAACGAGCAGTACTTC.

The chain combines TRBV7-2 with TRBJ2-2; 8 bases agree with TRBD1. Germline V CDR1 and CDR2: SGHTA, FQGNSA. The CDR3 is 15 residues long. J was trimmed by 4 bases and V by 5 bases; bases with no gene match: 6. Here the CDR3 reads CASSRQGAGTGELFF. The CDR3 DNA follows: TGTGCCAGCAGCCGGCAGGGGGCGGGCACCGGGGAGCTGTTTTTT.

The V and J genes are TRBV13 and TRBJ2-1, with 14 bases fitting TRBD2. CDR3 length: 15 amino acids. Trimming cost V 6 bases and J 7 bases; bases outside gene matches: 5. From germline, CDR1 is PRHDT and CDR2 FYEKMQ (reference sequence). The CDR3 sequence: CASSLGLAGGNEQFF. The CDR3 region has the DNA TGTGCCAGCAGTCTTGGACTAGCGGGAGGAAATGAGCAGTTCTTC.